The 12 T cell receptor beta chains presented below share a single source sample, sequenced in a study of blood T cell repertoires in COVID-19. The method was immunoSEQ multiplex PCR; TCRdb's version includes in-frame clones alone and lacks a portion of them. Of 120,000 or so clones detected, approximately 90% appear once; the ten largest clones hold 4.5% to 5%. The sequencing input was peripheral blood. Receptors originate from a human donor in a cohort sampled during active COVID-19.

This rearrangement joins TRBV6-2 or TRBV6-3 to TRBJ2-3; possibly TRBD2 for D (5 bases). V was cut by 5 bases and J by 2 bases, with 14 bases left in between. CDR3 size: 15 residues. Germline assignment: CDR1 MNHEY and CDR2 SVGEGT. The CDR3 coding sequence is TGTGCCAGCAGTGACCAACTAGGCCTCACAGATACGCAGTATTTT. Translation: CASSDQLGLTDTQYF.

CDR3 protein: CASSYPGSAGVGELFF. In DNA, the CDR3 is TGTGCCAGCAGTTATCCGGGCAGCGCAGGGGTCGGGGAGCTGTTTTTT. The gene calls are TRBV6-2 or TRBV6-3 and TRBJ2-2; possible D gene TRBD1, 6 bases. The CDR3 loop spans 16 amino acids. V was clipped by 3 bases and J by 7 bases, with 18 bases between them. Germline assignment: CDR1 MNHEY and CDR2 SVGEGT.

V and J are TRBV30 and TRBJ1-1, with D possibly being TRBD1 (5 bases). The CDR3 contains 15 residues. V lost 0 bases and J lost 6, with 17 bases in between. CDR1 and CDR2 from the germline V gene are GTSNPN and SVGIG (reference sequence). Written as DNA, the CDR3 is TGTGCCTGGAGTGTACTCGGGGGGTCAACTTCTGAAGCTTTCTTT. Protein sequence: CAWSVLGGSTSEAFF.

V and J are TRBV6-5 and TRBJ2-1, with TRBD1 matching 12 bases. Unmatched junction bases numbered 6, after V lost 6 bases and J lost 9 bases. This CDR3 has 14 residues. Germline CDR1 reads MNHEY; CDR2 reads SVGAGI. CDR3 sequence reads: CASRRDRGLLEQFF. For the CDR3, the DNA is TGTGCCAGCAGACGGGACAGGGGGCTTCTTGAGCAGTTCTTC.

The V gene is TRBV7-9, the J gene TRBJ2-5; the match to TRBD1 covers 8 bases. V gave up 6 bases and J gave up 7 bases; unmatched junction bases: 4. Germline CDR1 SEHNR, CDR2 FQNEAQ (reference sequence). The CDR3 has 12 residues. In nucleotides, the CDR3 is TGTGCCAGCAGTGGGACAGGATGGACCCAGTACTTC. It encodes CASSGTGWTQYF.

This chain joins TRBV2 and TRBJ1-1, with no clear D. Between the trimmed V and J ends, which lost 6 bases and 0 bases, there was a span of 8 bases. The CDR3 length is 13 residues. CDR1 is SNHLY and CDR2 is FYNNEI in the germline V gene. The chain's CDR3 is CASSLTLNTEAFF. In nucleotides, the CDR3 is TGTGCCAGCAGCCTGACACTGAACACTGAAGCTTTCTTT.

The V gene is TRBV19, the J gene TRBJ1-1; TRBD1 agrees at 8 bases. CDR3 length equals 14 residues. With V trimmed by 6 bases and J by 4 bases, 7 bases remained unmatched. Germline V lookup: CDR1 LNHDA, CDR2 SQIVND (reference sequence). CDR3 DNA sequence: TGTGCCAGTAGCCTTGACAGGGGAAGCACTGAAGCTTTCTTT. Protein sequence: CASSLDRGSTEAFF.

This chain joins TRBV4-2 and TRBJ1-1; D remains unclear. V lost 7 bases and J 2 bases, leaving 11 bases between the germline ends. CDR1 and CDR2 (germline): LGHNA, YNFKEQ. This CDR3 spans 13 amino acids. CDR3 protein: CASKSEANTEAFF. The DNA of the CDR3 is TGTGCCAGCAAAAGCGAAGCCAACACTGAAGCTTTCTTT.

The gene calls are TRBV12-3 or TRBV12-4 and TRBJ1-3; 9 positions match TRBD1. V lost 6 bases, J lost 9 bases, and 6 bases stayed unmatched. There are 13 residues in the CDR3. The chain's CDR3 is CASRAGQGVTIYF. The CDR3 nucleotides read TGTGCCAGCAGAGCGGGACAGGGTGTCACCATATATTTT.

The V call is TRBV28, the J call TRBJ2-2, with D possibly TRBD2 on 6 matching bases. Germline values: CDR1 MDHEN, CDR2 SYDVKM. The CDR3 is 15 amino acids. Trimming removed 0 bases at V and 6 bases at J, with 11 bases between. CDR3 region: CASSLWRGTAGELFF. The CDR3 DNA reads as TGTGCCAGCAGTTTATGGCGCGGGACGGCCGGGGAGCTGTTTTTT.

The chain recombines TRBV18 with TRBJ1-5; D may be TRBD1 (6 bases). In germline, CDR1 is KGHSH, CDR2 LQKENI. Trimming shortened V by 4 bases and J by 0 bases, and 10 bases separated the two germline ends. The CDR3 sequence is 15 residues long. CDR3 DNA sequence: TGTGCCAGCTCACTACAGGGAAATAGCAATCAGCCCCAGCATTTT. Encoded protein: CASSLQGNSNQPQHF.

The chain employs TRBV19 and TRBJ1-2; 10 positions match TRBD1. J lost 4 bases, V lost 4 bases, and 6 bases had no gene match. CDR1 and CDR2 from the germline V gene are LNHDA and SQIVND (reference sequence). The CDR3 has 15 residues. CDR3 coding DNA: TGTGCCAGTAGTAAGCCCCGGGACAGGGGCTATGGCTACACCTTC. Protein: CASSKPRDRGYGYTF.